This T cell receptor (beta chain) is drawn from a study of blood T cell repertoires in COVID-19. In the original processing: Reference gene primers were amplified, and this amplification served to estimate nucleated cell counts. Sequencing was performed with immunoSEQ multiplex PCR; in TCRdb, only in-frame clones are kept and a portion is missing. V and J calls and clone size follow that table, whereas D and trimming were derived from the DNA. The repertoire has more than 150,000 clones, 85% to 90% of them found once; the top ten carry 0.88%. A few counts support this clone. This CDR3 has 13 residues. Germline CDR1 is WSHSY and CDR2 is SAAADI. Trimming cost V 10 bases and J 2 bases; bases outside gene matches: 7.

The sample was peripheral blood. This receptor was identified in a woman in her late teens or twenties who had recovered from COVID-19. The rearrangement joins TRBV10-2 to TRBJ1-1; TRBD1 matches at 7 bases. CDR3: CATRQGSNTEAFF. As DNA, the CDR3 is TGCGCCACACGACAGGGTTCTAACACTGAAGCTTTCTTT.